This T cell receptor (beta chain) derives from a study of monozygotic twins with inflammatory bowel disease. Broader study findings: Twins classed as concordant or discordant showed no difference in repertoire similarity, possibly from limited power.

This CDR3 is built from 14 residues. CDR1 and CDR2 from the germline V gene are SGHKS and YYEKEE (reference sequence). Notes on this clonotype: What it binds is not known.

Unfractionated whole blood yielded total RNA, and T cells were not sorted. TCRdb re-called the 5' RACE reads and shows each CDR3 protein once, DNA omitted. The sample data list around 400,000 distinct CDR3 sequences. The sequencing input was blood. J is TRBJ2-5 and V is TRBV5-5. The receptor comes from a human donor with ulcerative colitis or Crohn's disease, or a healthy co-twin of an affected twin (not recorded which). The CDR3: CASSLGVAVETQYF.